Below are 26 T cell receptor beta chains sequenced from a single sample in a study of OX40 agonist ivuxolimab in advanced cancers. Libraries were prepared through the immunoSEQ multiplex PCR assay. What TCRdb holds here is the immuneACCESS table cut down to in-frame rearrangements. Part of the clones is not present; checked against another copy, under half of the missing clones reflect an unresolved V gene, and the others are unexplained. The sample has about 67,000 clones on record, around 87% of them singletons. Of the sample, 4% to 5% is held by the ten largest clones. The sequencing here drew on CD4+ or CD8+ T cells sorted from blood, taken in a trial of the OX40 agonist ivuxolimab. The source of these receptors is an adult with an advanced solid tumor such as melanoma, head and neck, liver or kidney cancer.

The rearrangement uses TRBV19 and TRBJ2-7, with 7 bases matching TRBD2. The CDR3 has 12 amino acids. Unmatched junction bases numbered 6, after V lost 6 bases and J lost 7 bases. CDR1 is LNHDA and CDR2 is SQIVND in the germline V gene (reference sequence). The CDR3 DNA reads as TGTGCCAGTAGCCAGCTGGGGGGGGAGCAGTACTTC. This codes for CASSQLGGEQYF.

CDR3 sequence reads: CASKFGSGANVLTF. The DNA for the CDR3 is TGTGCCAGTAAGTTTGGCTCTGGGGCCAACGTCCTGACTTTC. The chain is built from TRBV19 and TRBJ2-6, with D unclear. The length of the CDR3 is 14 residues. V shed 7 bases and J shed 0 bases, with 7 bases lying between them. Germline CDR1 is LNHDA and CDR2 is SQIVND (reference sequence).

The chain joins TRBV5-6 to TRBJ1-6, with 8 positions matching TRBD1. This CDR3 spans 13 amino acids. Germline V gene lookup returns CDR1 SGHDT and CDR2 YYEEEE. With V trimmed by 4 bases and J by 10 bases, 4 bases remained unmatched. For the CDR3, the DNA is TGTGCCAGCAGCGGCGGACAGGGCTCACCCCTCCACTTT. Protein sequence: CASSGGQGSPLHF.

V gene TRBV6-1 combines with J gene TRBJ1-5, with D perhaps TRBD1 (6 bases). Per the germline V gene, CDR1 is MNHNS and CDR2 is SASEGT. The CDR3 is made up of 14 amino acids. V was shortened by 5 bases and J by 1 base, with 9 bases between the two germline ends. The CDR3 sequence is CASSNRASNQPQHF. CDR3 nucleotides: TGTGCCAGCAGTAACAGGGCCAGCAATCAGCCCCAGCATTTT.

About this clone: The junction shows a germline mismatch at one end, possibly a read error. The chain has TRBV28 and TRBJ2-1; possibly TRBD2 for D (6 bases). The CDR3 spans 13 residues. CDR1 and CDR2 from the germline V gene are MDHEN and SYDVKM. This CDR3 reads CASSRDSNNEQFF. DNA of the CDR3: TGTGCCAGCAGTAGGGACTCCAACAATGAGCAGTTCTTC.

The rearrangement joins TRBV7-3 to TRBJ2-1; 7 nucleotides align to TRBD2. The CDR3 runs 14 residues. J gave up 4 bases and V 3 bases, and 3 bases lay outside the gene matches. Per germline, CDR1 SGHTA and CDR2 FQGTGA. The CDR3 is CASSLPGLYNEQFF. The DNA for the CDR3 is TGTGCCAGCAGCTTGCCGGGACTATACAATGAGCAGTTCTTC.

The chain uses TRBV19 and TRBJ1-1; a weak D match, TRBD1 (6 bases). CDR3 length: 12 amino acids. V shed 10 bases and J shed 5 bases, with 14 bases lying between them. Germline V gives CDR1 LNHDA, CDR2 SQIVND (reference sequence). The CDR3 loop is CATRWGLTEAFF. The CDR3 bases are TGTGCCACTAGATGGGGGCTGACTGAAGCTTTCTTT.

This sequence joins TRBV6-1 and TRBJ2-3, with TRBD2 matching over 13 bases. This CDR3 region has 16 residues. Germline V gives CDR1 MNHNS, CDR2 SASEGT. J gave up 1 base and V 3 bases, and 1 base lay outside the gene matches. The CDR3 spells CASSETSGGRTDTQYF. The CDR3 DNA is TGTGCCAGCAGTGAGACTAGCGGGGGGCGCACAGATACGCAGTATTTT.

On this clone: The sample holds other DNA sequences that translate to the same CDR3. The chain links TRBV27 to TRBJ2-7, with D perhaps TRBD1 (6 bases). V lost 8 bases to trimming and J lost 3 bases, with 17 bases between them. There are 14 residues in the CDR3. CDR1 and CDR2 (germline): MNHEY, SMNVEV (reference sequence). CDR3: CASHRSGQRYEQYF. CDR3 in DNA: TGTGCCAGCCACAGGAGCGGACAGCGCTACGAGCAGTACTTC.

This clone was observed a single time. Written as DNA, the CDR3 is TGCAGCGTTGAAAAAGGGGGCATCTACGAGCAGTACTTC. Its protein is CSVEKGGIYEQYF. This chain uses TRBV29-1 with TRBJ2-7, with TRBD1 matching 7 bases. The junction had 4 bases not matched to a gene; V was cut back by 2 bases and J by 3 bases. The CDR3 spans 13 residues. The V gene's germline CDR1 is SQVTM and CDR2 ANQGSEA.

The chain employs TRBV7-2 and TRBJ2-3; 10 bases align to TRBD2. CDR1 SGHTA and CDR2 FQGNSA come from the germline V gene. This CDR3 spans 18 amino acids. With V trimmed by 5 bases and J by 0 bases, 11 bases remained unmatched. The DNA for the CDR3 is TGTGCCAGCAGCCCCGGACAGCTAGCGGGAGCAAGCACAGATACGCAGTATTTT. It codes for CASSPGQLAGASTDTQYF.

The chain uses TRBV29-1 and TRBJ1-2; a weak D match, TRBD1 (5 bases). V lost 0 bases to trimming and J lost 5 bases, with 19 bases between them. Germline CDR1 and CDR2: SQVTM and ANQGSEA. The CDR3 is made up of 16 amino acids. The CDR3 region is CSVEDGVLRQSYGYTF. The CDR3, as DNA: TGCAGCGTTGAAGATGGAGTTCTGAGACAGAGTTATGGCTACACCTTC.

V gene TRBV6-5 combines with J gene TRBJ1-5; TRBD1 agrees at 8 bases. Germline-derived CDR1 and CDR2 are MNHEY and SVGAGI. Trimming cost V 5 bases and J 1 base; bases outside gene matches: 1. This CDR3 has 14 amino acids. This CDR3 reads CASSRQGSNQPQHF. CDR3 in DNA: TGTGCCAGCAGTCGACAGGGGAGCAATCAGCCCCAGCATTTT.

The rearrangement links TRBV27 to TRBJ1-5; D is perhaps TRBD1 (5 bases). The CDR3 has 13 residues. Germline V CDR1 and CDR2: MNHEY, SMNVEV (reference sequence). Deletions cut 5 bases from V and 4 bases from J, with 9 bases between. CDR3 region: CASSPDRNQPQHF. In DNA form, the CDR3 reads TGTGCCAGCAGTCCAGACAGAAATCAGCCCCAGCATTTT.

The chain joins TRBV28 to TRBJ1-5; TRBD1 matches 11 bases. The V and J ends lost 0 bases and 4 bases, in that order; junction bases with no gene match: 5. This CDR3 has 17 residues. Looked up from germline, CDR1 is MDHEN and CDR2 is SYDVKM. CDR3 residues: CASSLWGTGGANQPQHF. For the CDR3, the DNA is TGTGCCAGCAGTTTATGGGGGACAGGGGGAGCGAATCAGCCCCAGCATTTT.

The chain employs TRBV15 and TRBJ2-3; D is possibly TRBD2 (6 bases). Germline values: CDR1 LNHNV, CDR2 YYDKDF (reference sequence). The V and J ends lost 0 bases and 4 bases respectively, with 20 bases between them. The CDR3 is made up of 18 amino acids. The CDR3 DNA is TGTGCCACCAGCAGAGATTTTGTGGTTGGAGGGTTCGCAGATACGCAGTATTTT. Translating gives CATSRDFVVGGFADTQYF. The variable domain in full, with the rest retrieved from reference TRBV15 and TRBJ2-3, is DAMVIQNPRYQVTQFGKPVTLSCSQTLNHNVMYWYQQKSSQAPKLLFHYYDKDFNNEADTPDNFQSRRPNTSFCFLDIRSPGLGDTAMYLCATSRDFVVGGFADTQYFGPGTRLTVL.

The V call is TRBV10-1, the J call TRBJ2-7; D is unresolved. The V end was cut by 2 bases, the J end by 2 bases, with 7 bases between. This CDR3 is built from 13 residues. Per the germline V gene, CDR1 is WNHNN and CDR2 is SYGVQD (reference sequence). CDR3 amino acids: CASSENKAYEQYF. The DNA for the CDR3 is TGCGCCAGCAGTGAGAACAAAGCCTACGAGCAGTACTTC.

The rearrangement links TRBV7-2 to TRBJ1-5; 7 bases are shared with TRBD1. J lost 4 bases, V lost 7 bases, and 10 bases had no gene match. The CDR3 is made up of 15 amino acids. Germline CDR1 reads SGHTA; CDR2 reads FQGNSA. CDR3 DNA: TGTGCCAGCACCTCGACGGGACAGCTTAATCAGCCCCAGCATTTT. The encoded protein is CASTSTGQLNQPQHF.

This rearrangement joins TRBV2 to TRBJ1-1; TRBD1 aligns across 7 bases. Germline CDR1 SNHLY, CDR2 FYNNEI. Trimming cost V 6 bases and J 10 bases; bases outside gene matches: 8. The CDR3 length is 12 residues. The CDR3, as DNA: TGTGCCAGCAGCGTATACAGGGGTCGAGCTTTCTTT. Amino acid sequence: CASSVYRGRAFF.

The rearrangement links TRBV7-3 to TRBJ2-7; 9 bases fit TRBD1. J gave up 3 bases and V 5 bases, and 8 bases lay outside the gene matches. Germline V gene sequence: CDR1 SGHTA, CDR2 FQGTGA. This CDR3 is built from 15 residues. The CDR3 bases are TGTGCCAGCAGCCTGGAAGGGACAGGGCGCTACGAGCAGTACTTC. Encoded protein: CASSLEGTGRYEQYF.

This clone was seen a few times. The chain joins TRBV28 to TRBJ2-2, with D uncertain. With 3 bases removed from V and 3 bases from J, the gap between germline ends came to 8 bases. The length of the CDR3 is 14 residues. Germline values: CDR1 MDHEN, CDR2 SYDVKM. CDR3 amino acids: CASSFSYYTGELFF. The CDR3, as DNA: TGTGCCAGCAGTTTTTCTTACTACACCGGGGAGCTGTTTTTT.

The gene calls are TRBV9 and TRBJ1-6; D unresolved. There are 15 residues in the CDR3. V shed 0 bases and J shed 8 bases, with 12 bases lying between them. Per germline, CDR1 SGDLS and CDR2 YYNGEE. The CDR3 DNA reads as TGTGCCAGCAGCGTAGATGCAGGACTAGATTCACCCCTCCACTTT. It encodes CASSVDAGLDSPLHF.

The chain couples TRBV7-2 to TRBJ2-1; tentatively, D is TRBD2 (5 bases). The CDR3 is 15 residues long. V lost 2 bases to trimming and J lost 4 bases, with 12 bases between them. Germline CDR1 and CDR2: SGHTA and FQGNSA. The CDR3 nucleotides read TGTGCCAGCAGCTTAAACTCCCGGACTTACAATGAGCAGTTCTTC. Translated, it gives CASSLNSRTYNEQFF. The whole variable domain, remainder taken from reference TRBV7-2 and TRBJ2-1, is GAGVSQSPSNKVTEKGKDVELRCDPISGHTALYWYRQSLGQGLEFLIYFQGNSAPDKSGLPSDRFSAERTGGSVSTLTIQRTQQEDSAVYLCASSLNSRTYNEQFFGPGTRLTVL.

The chain carries TRBV4-3 and TRBJ1-2; TRBD1 agrees at 7 bases. The CDR3 runs to 15 residues. The trim removed 0 bases at V and 2 bases at J, leaving 3 bases unmatched. The germline gives CDR1 LGHNA, CDR2 YSLEER. CDR3 DNA: TGCGCCAGCAGCCAAGAGACGGGACAGAACTATGGCTACACCTTC. Translated, it gives CASSQETGQNYGYTF.

The chain is built from TRBV27 and TRBJ1-2; 9 bases agree with TRBD1. The germline V gene has CDR1 MNHEY and CDR2 SMNVEV (reference sequence). This CDR3 comprises 13 residues. Unmatched junction bases numbered 5, after V lost 7 bases and J lost 5 bases. The CDR3 region has the DNA TGTGCCAGCAAACAGGGGGCAGGTTATGGCTACACCTTC. It translates to CASKQGAGYGYTF.

This clone was picked up a small number of times. This chain links TRBV28 with TRBJ1-5, with D perhaps matching TRBD1 (6 bases). Trimming stripped 3 bases from V and 3 bases from J, with 18 bases between. In germline, CDR1 is MDHEN, CDR2 SYDVKM. There are 17 residues in the CDR3. CDR3 sequence: CASSLARGIGFNQPQHF. CDR3 DNA: TGTGCCAGCAGTTTGGCCAGGGGCATAGGCTTCAATCAGCCCCAGCATTTT.